The 27 T cell receptor beta chains below all came from one sample that was sequenced in a study of blood T cell repertoires in COVID-19. Using immunoSEQ multiplex PCR, the repertoire was profiled, and TCRdb retains in-frame clones only, with some absent. This repertoire shows about 19,000 clones, about 85% found once; its top ten account for approximately 11%. The sample comprised peripheral blood. Receptors originate from a human donor in a cohort sampled during active COVID-19.

The chain uses TRBV15 and TRBJ1-5, with 7 bases aligning to TRBD1. This CDR3 comprises 15 residues. Germline V gene lookup returns CDR1 LNHNV and CDR2 YYDKDF (reference sequence). V lost 9 bases and J lost 6; bases outside the gene matches: 14. The CDR3 spells CATRQGGGQIQPQHF. The CDR3 nucleotides read TGTGCCACGCGACAGGGAGGAGGTCAAATTCAGCCCCAGCATTTT.

This sequence joins TRBV5-1 and TRBJ1-1, with D uncertain. This CDR3 has 14 residues. Trimming took off 0 bases at V and 6 bases at J, with 12 bases between the two ends. The germline V gene has CDR1 SGHRS and CDR2 YFSETQ. The CDR3 reads CASSLGAFLPEAFF. The CDR3 coding sequence is TGCGCCAGCAGCTTGGGAGCATTTCTCCCTGAAGCTTTCTTT.

The chain links TRBV4-1 to TRBJ2-1, with 7 bases matching TRBD1. The germline V gene has CDR1 MGHRA and CDR2 YSYEKL. The V and J ends lost 0 bases and 5 bases, in that order; junction bases with no gene match: 4. The CDR3 has 15 amino acids. The CDR3 DNA is TGCGCCAGCAGCCAAGACAGGGGGATTGACAATGAGCAGTTCTTC. Amino acid sequence: CASSQDRGIDNEQFF.

This sequence joins TRBV5-1 and TRBJ1-6; 8 bases match TRBD1. CDR3 length: 16 amino acids. CDR1 is SGHRS, CDR2 YFSETQ, per germline. Trimming took 3 bases from V and 9 from J; bases not matched to a gene: 11. This CDR3 reads CASSSTGQGESSPLHF. The CDR3 coding sequence is TGCGCCAGCAGCTCCACTGGACAGGGAGAGAGTTCACCCCTCCACTTT.

The rearrangement uses TRBV19 and TRBJ2-6; TRBD1 might be the D (5 bases). Trimming took 4 bases from V and 7 from J, leaving 8 bases between them. The CDR3 extends over 13 amino acids. Germline V gene lookup returns CDR1 LNHDA and CDR2 SQIVND (reference sequence). The CDR3 loop is CASSKDTANVLTF. The CDR3 DNA reads TGTGCCAGTAGTAAGGACACAGCCAACGTCCTGACTTTC.

The chain couples TRBV2 to TRBJ1-4, with 8 bases that match TRBD1. With 5 bases clipped from V and 0 bases from J, the junction kept 5 bases outside the gene matches. Germline V gene data show CDR1 as SNHLY and CDR2 as FYNNEI. The CDR3 loop spans 16 amino acids. The CDR3 DNA reads as TGTGCCAGCAGTCGGGACAGGCCAGCAACTAATGAAAAACTGTTTTTT. This gives the protein CASSRDRPATNEKLFF. Variable domain in full (rest from reference TRBV2 and TRBJ1-4): EPEVTQTPSHQVTQMGQEVILRCVPISNHLYFYWYRQILGQKVEFLVSFYNNEISEKSEIFDDQFSVERPDGSNFTLKIRSTKLEDSAMYFCASSRDRPATNEKLFFGSGTQLSVL.

The chain joins TRBV4-1 to TRBJ1-1, with D unclear. Germline V gene data show CDR1 as MGHRA and CDR2 as YSYEKL. V lost 3 bases and J 4 bases, leaving 12 bases between the germline ends. The CDR3 covers 14 residues. The CDR3 loop is CASSHSAGSTEAFF. DNA of the CDR3: TGCGCCAGCAGCCATAGCGCCGGGAGCACTGAAGCTTTCTTT.

V gene TRBV5-1 combines with J gene TRBJ1-6, with TRBD1 matching over 8 bases. V was pared by 2 bases and J by 9 bases, with 13 bases of the junction left unmatched. There are 17 residues in the CDR3. CDR1 is SGHRS and CDR2 is YFSETQ in the germline V gene. CDR3 protein: CASSLLTWTGPSSPLHF. The CDR3 DNA reads as TGCGCCAGCAGCTTACTCACCTGGACAGGGCCCAGTTCACCCCTCCACTTT.

The V call is TRBV27, the J call TRBJ1-5; unclear D gene. CDR3 length: 14 residues. Per the germline V gene, CDR1 is MNHEY and CDR2 is SMNVEV (reference sequence). Trimming pared 4 bases from V and 1 base from J, leaving 8 bases between. The CDR3 DNA is TGTGCCAGCAGTTACTCGGGGAGCAATCAGCCCCAGCATTTT. It is translated as CASSYSGSNQPQHF.

The chain combines TRBV27 with TRBJ2-5, with D perhaps TRBD2 (6 bases). The ends were cut back, 2 bases at V and 0 bases at J, with 10 bases in the middle. Germline V CDR1 and CDR2: MNHEY, SMNVEV (reference sequence). This CDR3 has 15 residues. The CDR3 nucleotides read TGTGCCAGCAGTTTAGGGGCGGGATACCAAGAGACCCAGTACTTC. It specifies CASSLGAGYQETQYF.

The gene calls are TRBV4-1 and TRBJ2-3, with D possibly matching TRBD2 (5 bases). Germline V gene sequence: CDR1 MGHRA, CDR2 YSYEKL. Deletions cut 0 bases from V and 6 bases from J, with 16 bases between. The CDR3 runs 16 residues. CDR3 region: CASSQEERFNGDTQYF. Written as DNA, the CDR3 is TGCGCCAGCAGCCAAGAGGAGCGGTTCAATGGGGATACGCAGTATTTT.

The chain is built from TRBV14 and TRBJ1-2; the D gene is possibly TRBD1 (5 bases). The CDR3 length is 12 residues. Per germline, CDR1 SGHDN and CDR2 FVKESK. The V and J ends lost 4 bases and 8 bases respectively, with 11 bases between them. DNA of the CDR3: TGTGCCAGCAGCCGAACAAGGGGAGGCTACACCTTC. This translates into CASSRTRGGYTF.

The gene calls are TRBV7-2 and TRBJ1-1; TRBD1 might be the D (5 bases). V dropped 0 bases and J dropped 5 bases, with 13 bases sitting between them. The germline gives CDR1 SGHTA, CDR2 FQGNSA. CDR3 length: 15 residues. The CDR3 protein is CASSLAAGRYTEAFF. For the CDR3, the DNA is TGTGCCAGCAGCTTAGCTGCAGGGAGGTATACTGAAGCTTTCTTT.

This clone appeared once. The genes are TRBV27 and TRBJ1-2, with 7 positions matching TRBD1. The CDR3 is made up of 13 amino acids. J lost 3 bases, V lost 2 bases, and 0 bases had no gene match. Germline V lookup: CDR1 MNHEY, CDR2 SMNVEV (reference sequence). The CDR3 coding sequence is TGTGCCAGCAGTTTAGACAGGGACTATGGCTACACCTTC. Its protein product is CASSLDRDYGYTF.

This chain links TRBV4-1 with TRBJ1-2; D not resolved. Germline CDR1 is MGHRA and CDR2 is YSYEKL. V lost 0 bases and J lost 3, with 11 bases in between. The CDR3 totals 15 residues. The CDR3 loop is CASSQDRYSYYGYTF. In DNA, the CDR3 is TGCGCCAGCAGCCAAGATCGATACAGTTACTATGGCTACACCTTC.

V is TRBV10-3 and J is TRBJ1-1; D possibly corresponds to TRBD1 (6 bases). The CDR3 length is 15 residues. CDR1 and CDR2 from the germline V gene are ENHRY and SYGVKD. With 4 bases removed from V and 0 bases from J, the gap between germline ends came to 12 bases. The CDR3 DNA reads TGTGCCATCAGTGCCGGACAGAGAATGAACACTGAAGCTTTCTTT. Protein product: CAISAGQRMNTEAFF.

This clone was seen only a few times. The chain joins TRBV28 to TRBJ1-2; D unresolved. CDR3 length: 16 amino acids. CDR1 and CDR2 (germline): MDHEN, SYDVKM. The V end was cut by 1 base, the J end by 7 bases, with 19 bases between. CDR3 nucleotide sequence: TGTGCCAGCAGTTTATCCCCTCTCAGTTGGAGCGGTGGCTACACCTTC. It specifies CASSLSPLSWSGGYTF.

This chain uses TRBV7-9 with TRBJ2-5; perhaps TRBD2 as D (6 bases). V was cut by 2 bases and J by 4 bases, with 14 bases left in between. The CDR3 covers 15 residues. The germline V gene has CDR1 SEHNR and CDR2 FQNEAQ (reference sequence). The CDR3 DNA reads as TGTGCCAGCAGCTTAATTGGGGGAGGAGGAGAGACCCAGTACTTC. Residues: CASSLIGGGGETQYF.

This chain joins TRBV7-2 and TRBJ1-6, with D possibly TRBD1 on 5 matching bases. CDR1 is SGHTA and CDR2 is FQGNSA in the germline V gene. The CDR3 is made up of 14 amino acids. The V and J ends lost 5 bases and 9 bases respectively, with 14 bases between them. The CDR3: CASSPGGRGSPLHF. DNA of the CDR3: TGTGCCAGCAGCCCCGGTGGAAGGGGTTCACCCCTCCACTTT. Full variable domain (missing parts from reference TRBV7-2 and TRBJ1-6): GAGVSQSPSNKVTEKGKDVELRCDPISGHTALYWYRQSLGQGLEFLIYFQGNSAPDKSGLPSDRFSAERTGGSVSTLTIQRTQQEDSAVYLCASSPGGRGSPLHFGNGTRLTVT.

The rearrangement links TRBV3-1 (or the pseudogene TRBV3-2) to TRBJ2-5; D is unclear. Trimming cost V 0 bases and J 7 bases, with 12 bases left between them. Germline V lookup: CDR1 LGHDT, CDR2 YNNKEL (reference sequence). The CDR3 extends over 14 amino acids. In nucleotides, the CDR3 is TGTGCCAGCAGCCAAGAAAGGAGTTCTGCGACCCAGTACTTC. The encoded protein is CASSQERSSATQYF.

The chain has TRBV30 and TRBJ1-1, with TRBD1 as a possible D gene (6 bases). Germline loops: CDR1 GTSNPN, CDR2 SVGIG (reference sequence). Trimming left V 1 base short and J 7 bases short, with 10 bases between. The CDR3 has 12 residues. In DNA, the CDR3 is TGTGCCTGGAGTGGGGGGCGTGGTGAAGCTTTCTTT. Protein: CAWSGGRGEAFF.

This chain links TRBV5-1 with TRBJ2-4, with D possibly being TRBD2 (5 bases). Germline CDR1 is SGHRS and CDR2 is YFSETQ. Trimming took off 0 bases at V and 10 bases at J, with 14 bases between the two ends. This CDR3 contains 14 residues. In DNA form, the CDR3 reads TGCGCCAGCAGCTTGGAAAAGGTCTCGGGGATTCAGTACTTC. Residues: CASSLEKVSGIQYF.

This clone appeared a few times. The CDR3 nucleotides read TGTGCCAGCAGCTTCTCGGACAGGGGTAGCTACGAGCAGTACTTC. Its translation is CASSFSDRGSYEQYF. The chain links TRBV11-2 to TRBJ2-7; 9 bases agree with TRBD1. V shed 3 bases and J 3 bases; nucleotides not matched to a gene: 6. This CDR3 region has 15 residues. Germline CDR1 and CDR2: SGHAT and FQNNGV.

This clone has a single count. This chain joins TRBV11-2 and TRBJ2-7; possibly TRBD2 for D (6 bases). The CDR3 covers 14 residues. V was cut by 5 bases and J by 2 bases, with 13 bases left in between. Germline V gives CDR1 SGHAT, CDR2 FQNNGV. Here the CDR3 reads CASSLGPGAYEQYF. The CDR3 DNA follows: TGTGCCAGCAGCCTGGGTCCGGGAGCCTACGAGCAGTACTTC.

The chain carries TRBV7-3 and TRBJ2-2; 9 bases are shared with TRBD2. Losses at the gene ends were 3 bases for V and 2 bases for J; bases not matched to a gene: 10. The CDR3 contains 18 residues. Germline lookup yields CDR1 SGHTA and CDR2 FQGTGA. The DNA of the CDR3 is TGTGCCAGCAGCTTGGGGCTTCTAGCGGGAAGAAACACCGGGGAGCTGTTTTTT. It yields the protein CASSLGLLAGRNTGELFF.

This chain uses TRBV9 with TRBJ2-5; tentatively, D is TRBD2 (6 bases). Trimming stripped 0 bases from V and 4 bases from J, with 13 bases between. The CDR3 has 15 amino acids. CDR1 SGDLS and CDR2 YYNGEE come from the germline V gene. The CDR3 nucleotides are TGTGCCAGCAGCGTAGAGACTAGTCTCGGAGAGACCCAGTACTTC. Protein product: CASSVETSLGETQYF.

V gene TRBV29-1 combines with J gene TRBJ2-3, with D perhaps TRBD2 (6 bases). Germline V lookup: CDR1 SQVTM, CDR2 ANQGSEA. The CDR3 length is 13 residues. V was trimmed by 5 bases and J by 0 bases, leaving 9 bases between them. The CDR3: CSVSGTSTDTQYF. The DNA for the CDR3 is TGCAGCGTTTCCGGGACTAGCACAGATACGCAGTATTTT.